This is a list of T cell receptor beta chains from one sample in a study of graft-versus-host responses after intestinal transplantation. Antigen specificity for these receptors is unknown. Clones were sequenced by immunoSEQ multiplex PCR, and TCRdb holds only the in-frame ones, with some missing. The sample records roughly 120,000 clones, around 93% being singletons. Sequenced here: unstimulated CD8+ T cells sorted from spleen or lymph node cells, sampled before intestinal transplant. All receptors derive from a human donor who received an intestinal transplant. Each CDR3 is given with its conserved first and last residue. A D gene is named only where the DNA matches it firmly. The size field is filled for only some rows; it gives once, few, many or a size class.

abundance	v_gene	d_gene	j_gene	CDR3nt	CDR3aa
.	TRBV11-2	TRBD2	TRBJ2-2	TGTGCCAGCAGCTCGAGGGGACTAGCGGGAGCGAACACCGGGGAGCTGTTTTTT	CASSSRGLAGANTGELFF
.	TRBV28	TRBD2	TRBJ2-1	TGTGCCAGCAGTCGTCTGCTAGCGGGAGGGATGTACAATGAGCAGTTCTTC	CASSRLLAGGMYNEQFF
.	TRBV30	TRBD2	TRBJ2-3	TGTGCCTCGGGACTACGCACAGATACGCAGTATTTT	CASGLRTDTQYF
.	TRBV27	.	TRBJ1-5	TGTGCCAGCAGTTTATGGGGAGGTCAGCCCCAGCATTTT	CASSLWGGQPQHF
.	TRBV19	.	TRBJ2-7	TGTGCCAGTAGTATTCCGGGACAAGTCTACGAGCAGTACTTC	CASSIPGQVYEQYF
.	TRBV30	.	TRBJ2-7	TGTGCCTGGGGGATGTACGAGCAGTACTTC	CAWGMYEQYF
.	TRBV6-6	TRBD2	TRBJ2-7	TGTGCCAGCAGTCAGCCGGGACTAGCTCTCTACGAGCAGTACTTC	CASSQPGLALYEQYF
.	TRBV29-1	TRBD2	TRBJ2-1	TGCAGCGTTGAAGATGCCCTAGCGGGAATTTTGTACAATGAGCAGTTCTTC	CSVEDALAGILYNEQFF
.	TRBV28	TRBD1	TRBJ2-7	TGTGCCAGCAGTTTATCCTGGAACGCCACAGGGGGCTCACGGTACGAGCAGTACTTC	CASSLSWNATGGSRYEQYF
few	TRBV9	.	TRBJ2-1	TGTGCCAGCAGCTCCACCCGAAATGAGCAGTTCTTC	CASSSTRNEQFF
.	TRBV4-1	.	TRBJ1-5	TGCGCCAGCAGCCAATCGGGCTCGTATAGCAATCAGCCCCAGCATTTT	CASSQSGSYSNQPQHF
.	TRBV11-2	.	TRBJ2-4	TGTGCCAGCAGCTTAGCCAGGGACCTAGCCAAAAACATTCAGTACTTC	CASSLARDLAKNIQYF
.	TRBV5-1	.	TRBJ2-7	TGCGCCAGCAGCTCCCCCTCCTGGGCGGGTTTCTCCTACGAGCAGTACTTC	CASSSPSWAGFSYEQYF